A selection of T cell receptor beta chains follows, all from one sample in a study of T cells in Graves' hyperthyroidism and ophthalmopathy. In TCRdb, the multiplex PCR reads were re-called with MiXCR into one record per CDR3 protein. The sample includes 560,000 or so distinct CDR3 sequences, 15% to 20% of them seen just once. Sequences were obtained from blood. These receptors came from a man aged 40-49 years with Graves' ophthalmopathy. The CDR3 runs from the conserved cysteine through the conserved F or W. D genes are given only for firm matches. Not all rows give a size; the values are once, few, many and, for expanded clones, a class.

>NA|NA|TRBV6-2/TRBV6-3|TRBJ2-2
CASTSEGGSAGELFF
TGTGCCAGCACCTCGGAGGGAGGTTCGGCCGGGGAGCTGTTTTTT
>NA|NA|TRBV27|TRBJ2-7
CASSLSFLASYEQYF
TGTGCCAGCAGTTTATCTTTCCTAGCCTCCTACGAGCAGTACTTC
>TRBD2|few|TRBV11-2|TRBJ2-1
CASGYPPTGTSAHNEQFF
TGTGCCAGCGGATACCCCCCTACCGGGACTAGCGCCCACAATGAGCAGTTCTTC
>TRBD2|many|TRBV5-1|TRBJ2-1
CASSFIGLAGGYEQFF
TGCGCCAGCAGCTTCATCGGGCTAGCGGGTGGCTATGAGCAGTTCTTC
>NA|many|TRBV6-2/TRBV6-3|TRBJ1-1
CASSYWENTEAFF
TGTGCCAGCAGTTACTGGGAAAACACTGAAGCTTTCTTT
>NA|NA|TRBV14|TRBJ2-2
CASSHKNTGELFF
TGTGCCAGCAGCCATAAGAACACCGGGGAGCTGTTTTTT
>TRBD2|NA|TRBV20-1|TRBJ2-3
CSARKLDNTRGGSTDTQYF
TGCAGTGCTAGAAAGTTGGATAATACCCGGGGGGGGAGCACAGATACGCAGTATTTT
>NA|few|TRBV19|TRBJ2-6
CASRTAMVAGANVLTF
TGTGCCAGTAGGACTGCGATGGTGGCTGGGGCCAACGTCCTGACTTTC
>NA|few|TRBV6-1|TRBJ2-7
CASSSWVSRDEQYF
TGTGCCAGCAGTTCCTGGGTTAGCAGGGACGAGCAGTACTTC
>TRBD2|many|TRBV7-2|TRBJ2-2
CASSLVGTSMSGELFF
TGTGCCAGCAGCTTAGTTGGGACTAGCATGAGCGGGGAGCTGTTTTTT
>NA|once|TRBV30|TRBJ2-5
CAWSPGTTFQETQYF
TGTGCCTGGAGCCCCGGGACCACCTTTCAAGAGACCCAGTACTTC
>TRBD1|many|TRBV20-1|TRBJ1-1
CSARGQGGPEAFF
TGCAGTGCTAGAGGACAGGGCGGGCCTGAAGCTTTCTTT
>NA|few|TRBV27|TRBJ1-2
CASSGRGFGGYTF
TGTGCCAGCAGTGGGCGGGGCTTTGGTGGCTACACCTTC
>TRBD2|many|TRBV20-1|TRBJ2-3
CSAREFLAGGITDTQYF
TGCAGTGCTAGGGAGTTCCTAGCGGGGGGCATCACAGATACGCAGTATTTT
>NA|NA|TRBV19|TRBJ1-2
CASYGGINYGYTF
TGTGCCAGTTACGGCGGGATTAACTATGGCTACACCTTC
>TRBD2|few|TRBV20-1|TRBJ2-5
CSAALAGGQETQYF
TGCAGTGCTGCCCTAGCGGGGGGACAAGAGACCCAGTACTTC
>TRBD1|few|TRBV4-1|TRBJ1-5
CASSHTGGNQPQHF
TGCGCCAGCAGCCACACAGGGGGCAATCAGCCCCAGCATTTT
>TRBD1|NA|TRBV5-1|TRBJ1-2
CASSLDAQGAGYYGYTF
TGCGCCAGCAGCCTGGACGCACAGGGGGCGGGTTACTATGGCTACACCTTC
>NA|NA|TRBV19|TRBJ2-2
CASSIWGQGSGELFF
TGTGCCAGTAGCATCTGGGGGCAAGGATCCGGGGAGCTGTTTTTT
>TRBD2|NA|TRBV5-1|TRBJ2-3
CASSYEREGTDTQYF
TGCGCCAGCAGCTACGAGCGGGAGGGCACAGATACGCAGTATTTT
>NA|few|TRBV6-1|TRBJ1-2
CASSEFRGYRGYTF
TGTGCCAGCAGTGAATTCAGGGGTTATAGGGGCTACACCTTC
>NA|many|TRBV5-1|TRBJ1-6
CASSLAPTAFNSPLHF
TGCGCCAGCAGCTTGGCTCCGACAGCGTTTAATTCACCCCTCCACTTT
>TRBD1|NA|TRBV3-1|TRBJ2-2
CASSLDVRTGGTGELFF
TGTGCCAGCAGCCTAGATGTGAGGACAGGGGGCACCGGGGAGCTGTTTTTT
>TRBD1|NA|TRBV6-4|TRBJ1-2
CASSDPGTGSNYGYTF
TGTGCCAGCAGTGACCCGGGGACAGGGAGTAACTATGGCTACACCTTC
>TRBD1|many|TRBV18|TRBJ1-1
CASSRDRATHTEAFF
TGTGCCAGCTCCCGGGACAGGGCGACTCACACTGAAGCTTTCTTT
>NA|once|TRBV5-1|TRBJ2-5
CASSWAGTYQETQYF
TGCGCCAGCAGCTGGGCCGGGACTTACCAAGAGACCCAGTACTTC
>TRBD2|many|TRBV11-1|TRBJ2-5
CASSSGTREETQYF
TGTGCCAGCAGCTCCGGGACTAGGGAAGAGACCCAGTACTTC
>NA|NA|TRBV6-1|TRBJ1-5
CASSHGRGLGNQPQHF
TGTGCCAGCAGTCATGGGAGAGGATTAGGCAATCAGCCCCAGCATTTT
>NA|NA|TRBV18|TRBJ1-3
CASSPNQFSGNTIYF
TGTGCCAGCTCACCAAATCAGTTCTCTGGAAACACCATATATTTT
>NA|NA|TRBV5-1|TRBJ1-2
CASSPREGSNYGYTF
TGCGCCAGCAGTCCGCGGGAAGGAAGCAACTATGGCTACACCTTC
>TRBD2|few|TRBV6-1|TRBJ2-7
CASSYGRTYEQYF
TGTGCCAGCAGTTACGGGAGGACCTACGAGCAGTACTTC
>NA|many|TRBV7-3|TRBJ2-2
CASTPGGRNTGELFF
TGTGCCAGCACCCCTGGGGGAAGGAACACCGGGGAGCTGTTTTTT
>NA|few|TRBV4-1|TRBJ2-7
CASSQESDLYEQYF
TGCGCCAGCAGCCAAGAATCTGACCTCTACGAGCAGTACTTC
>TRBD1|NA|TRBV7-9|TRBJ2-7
CASSLSTGGEQYF
TGTGCCAGCAGCTTATCGACAGGGGGCGAGCAGTACTTC
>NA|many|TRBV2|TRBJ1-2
CAGRESYGYTF
TGTGCCGGACGGGAGTCCTATGGCTACACCTTC
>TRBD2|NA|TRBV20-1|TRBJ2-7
CSARVLAGATYEQYF
TGCAGTGCTAGAGTGCTAGCGGGGGCAACCTACGAGCAGTACTTC
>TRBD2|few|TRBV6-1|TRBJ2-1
CASSVGSSGRGVYNEQFF
TGTGCCAGCAGTGTAGGTTCAAGCGGGAGGGGAGTCTACAATGAGCAGTTCTTC
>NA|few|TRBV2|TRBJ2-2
CASRGEGEAGELFF
TGTGCCAGCAGAGGCGAAGGGGAAGCCGGGGAGCTGTTTTTT
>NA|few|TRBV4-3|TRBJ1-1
CASSQGTVMNTEAFF
TGCGCCAGCAGCCAAGGAACAGTCATGAACACTGAAGCTTTCTTT
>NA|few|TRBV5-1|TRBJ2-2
CASSLARTASGELFF
TGCGCCAGCAGCTTGGCCCGGACTGCGTCCGGGGAGCTGTTTTTT
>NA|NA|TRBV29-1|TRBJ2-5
CNVFLAKATQETQYF
TGCAACGTTTTTCTAGCAAAAGCCACCCAAGAGACCCAGTACTTC
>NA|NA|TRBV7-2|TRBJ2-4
CASSPVYQTIQYF
TGTGCCAGCAGCCCAGTATACCAAACGATTCAGTACTTC
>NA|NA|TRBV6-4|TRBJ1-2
CAISEDTYGYTF
TGTGCCATCAGCGAAGACACCTATGGCTACACCTTC
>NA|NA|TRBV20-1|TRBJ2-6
CSAFSDSGANVLTF
TGCAGTGCCTTCAGTGACTCTGGGGCCAACGTCCTGACTTTC
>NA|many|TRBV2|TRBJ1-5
CASGTYSNQPQHF
TGTGCCAGCGGGACCTACAGCAATCAGCCCCAGCATTTT
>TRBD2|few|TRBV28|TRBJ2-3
CASSGTSGRVADTQYF
TGTGCCAGCAGCGGGACTAGCGGGAGAGTGGCAGATACGCAGTATTTT